The clone carrying this T cell receptor beta chain appeared a few times. What it binds is unknown. The data were obtained in a study of CD8 T cells in ankylosing spondylitis. TCRdb processed the 5' RACE reads anew with MiXCR; each CDR3 protein has one entry. Here the sample spans 250,000 or so distinct CDR3 sequences, roughly a tenth being singletons. The ends lost 6 bases at V and 0 bases at J; junction bases unmatched: 4. The CDR3 contains 15 residues. Overall study results and limits: Clones linked to disease were reported to show significant enrichment in matched ankylosing spondylitis synovial fluid.

The genes are TRBV12-3 or TRBV12-4 and TRBJ2-1, with TRBD2 matching 8 bases. The sequencing input was blood, either unsorted or a sorted T cell fraction (not recorded which). The TCR comes from a male donor with ankylosing spondylitis or in good health (not recorded which). The CDR3, as DNA: TGTGCCAGCAGAGTAGCGGGGAGCTCCTACAATGAGCAGTTCTTC. Translated, it gives CASRVAGSSYNEQFF.